The 3 T cell receptor beta chains given below trace back to one sample, sequenced in a study of Ad26.COV2.S vaccination and SARS-CoV-2 variants. As for treatment: 15 to 20 received Ad26.COV2.S at low or high dose, single or two shots; 5 received placebo; per-sample allocation not given. Sampling took place 63 days after the first vaccine or placebo injection. Profiled with immunoSEQ multiplex PCR; TCRdb holds only in-frame clones, not every one. Found here are under 550,000 clones, about nine tenths of them singletons; the top ten hold approximately 12%. Here the sequenced sample was peripheral blood, taken in a trial of Ad26.COV2.S vaccine versus placebo. The receptor set was obtained from a person between 18 and 60 years old who received the Ad26.COV2.S COVID-19 vaccine or a placebo.

Of note for this clone: The same CDR3 is also encoded by other DNA sequences in this sample. The chain couples TRBV12-3 or TRBV12-4 to TRBJ2-7, with no clear D. This CDR3 contains 12 residues. The V gene lost 5 bases and the J gene lost 2 bases, with 7 bases spanning the gap. The CDR3 loop is CASSLDPYEQYF. CDR3 coding DNA: TGTGCCAGCAGTCTAGATCCCTACGAGCAGTACTTC.

CDR3 residues: CASSEWQASTDTQYF. CDR3 sequence (DNA): TGCGCCAGCAGTGAGTGGCAGGCTAGCACAGATACGCAGTATTTT. V is TRBV10-1 and J is TRBJ2-3; D remains ambiguous. The germline V gene has CDR1 WNHNN and CDR2 SYGVQD (reference sequence). The V gene lost 1 base and the J gene lost 0 bases, with 8 bases spanning the gap. The CDR3 extends over 15 amino acids.

J is TRBJ2-7 and V is TRBV5-1; TRBD1 or TRBD2 may be the D gene (5 bases each). V was shortened by 4 bases and J by 3 bases, with 14 bases between the two germline ends. The CDR3 runs 14 residues. CDR1 is SGHRS, CDR2 YFSETQ, per germline. CDR3 protein: CASSAGTGNYEQYF. In DNA, the CDR3 is TGCGCCAGCAGCGCCGGGACGGGAAACTACGAGCAGTACTTC.